The source of this T cell receptor (beta chain) is a study of blood T cell repertoires in COVID-19. Study background: T cells, B-cell-depleted T cells, or PBMCs supplied cDNA or gDNA.

The CDR3 totals 17 residues. With V trimmed by 1 base and J by 3 bases, 6 bases remained unmatched. Germline loops: CDR1 SNHLY, CDR2 FYNNEI. Across 24 US areas, participants ranged in age from about 18 to 90 years. Source study methods: Estimation of nucleated cell counts relied on the amplification of reference gene primers. Profiled with immunoSEQ multiplex PCR; TCRdb holds only in-frame clones, not every one. V, J and clone size reflect that table, while D and trimming were determined from the DNA. The data contain roughly 300,000 clones, 80% to 90% of them singletons. The gene calls are TRBV2 and TRBJ2-1, with 10 bases lining up with TRBD2. Material: PBMCs or T cells enriched from blood (not recorded which). This receptor was taken from a woman aged 40 to 55 with acute COVID-19. CDR3 region: CASSEGLGLANYNEQFF. CDR3 nucleotides: TGTGCCAGCAGTGAAGGGTTGGGACTAGCGAACTACAATGAGCAGTTCTTC.